This T cell receptor beta chain was found in a study of CD8 T cells in ankylosing spondylitis (dated by TCRdb to the late 2010s). About the full investigation: The study set out to find disease-linked TCR variants by profiling T cell receptor beta repertoires in ankylosing spondylitis patients and healthy donors. The full study cohort comprised around 25 ankylosing spondylitis patients and around 100 healthy donors. Peripheral blood was sampled, and synovial fluid was additionally collected from ankylosing spondylitis patients.

The CDR3 runs 13 residues from the cysteine to the phenylalanine. Solely the CDR3 DNA is kept, with 39 bases framed from the first base. CDR1 and CDR2, per the germline V gene, are SGHRS and YFSETQ. The trim is 3 bases for V and 6 bases for J, with a gap of 12 bases between the germline ends. Beyond this particular receptor, the publication reports: Some motif variants were previously reported in synovial fluid and blood of reactive arthritis patients, suggesting common disease-initiation mechanisms. A TCR beta motif of fewer than 10 highly homologous amino acid variants appeared characteristic of blood from ankylosing spondylitis patients. The disease-linked clones had a CD8+ phenotype and were found at relatively low frequencies in peripheral blood. Significant enrichment of the disease-linked clones was reported in matched synovial fluid samples from ankylosing spondylitis patients.

Instrument on record: Illumina HiSeq 2500. Quantitative 5'-RACE with molecular barcodes was the method used to prepare the TCR beta libraries. Turning to the authors' computational methods: To identify disease-linked TCR variants, a new computational method was used, one built on a probabilistic model of VDJ rearrangement. The public reads were reanalyzed by TCRdb: fastp trimming at Q25, MiXCR alignment, in-frame beta chains only. Rows matching on CDR3 protein sequence are summarized as one entry with the most common DNA and genes. The authors' filters were not applied to this entry. The sample table lists a few hundred thousand distinct CDR3 sequences, roughly 13% of them with a count of one. The ten largest clonotypes hold under 7.5% of the sample. This clonotype was detected a few times. It has no known antigen specificity. Qualities for individual bases were not recorded, and no much larger clone is one base off.

The sequence derives from a male donor with ankylosing spondylitis. The rearrangement joined TRBV5-1 to TRBJ1-1; TRBD1 is a weak D gene call, 6 bases matching. Sequenced input: blood, either unsorted or a sorted T cell fraction (not recorded which). This receptor carries the CDR3 CASSSPGVAEAFF. The DNA sequence reads TGCGCCAGCAGCTCACCAGGGGTGGCTGAAGCTTTCTTT. Outside the CDR3, residues come from the reference TRBV5-1 and TRBJ1-1 proteins, so the full variable domain is: KAGVTQTPRYLIKTRGQQVTLSCSPISGHRSVSWYQQTPGQGLQFLFEYFSETQRNKGNFPGRFSGRQFSNSRSEMNVSTLELGDSALYLCASSSPGVAEAFFGQGTRLTVV.